Listed below are T cell receptor beta chains from one sample, sequenced in a study of T-cell memory formation after mild COVID-19. TCRdb redid the calling of the 5' RACE reads with MiXCR, one entry per CDR3 protein. The data contain 400,000 or so distinct CDR3 sequences, approximately 20% of them singletons. Sequencing was done on a sample of PBMCs or a T cell subset sorted from them (not recorded which). The receptors originated from an adult woman who had mild COVID-19 (a few samples of this study predate the infection). Cell type and time point are not known. The CDR3 runs from the conserved cysteine through the conserved F or W. D genes are given only for firm matches.

J,D,V,CDR3
TRBJ1-2,-,TRBV7-9,CASSLDLQGYGYTF
TRBJ2-5,-,TRBV29-1,CSGRRQSQETQYF
TRBJ1-1,TRBD1,TRBV13,CASSLDRGLQNTEAFF
TRBJ2-2,TRBD1,TRBV20-1,CSGGQGTGELFF
TRBJ1-6,-,TRBV5-1,CASSLTPGRYNSPLHF
TRBJ2-3,-,TRBV6-1,CASRDRGLDTQYF
TRBJ2-7,-,TRBV7-2,CASSFNHEQYF
TRBJ2-7,-,TRBV7-8,CASSPREKGGDEQYF
TRBJ1-1,TRBD1,TRBV5-1,CASSLRQGLQNTEAFF
TRBJ1-1,TRBD1,TRBV6-2/TRBV6-3,CASRNRPDRGRITTEAFF
TRBJ2-3,-,TRBV29-1,CSVVGEVQYF
TRBJ2-1,TRBD2,TRBV12-3/TRBV12-4,CASTPTSASYNEQFF
TRBJ2-5,TRBD2,TRBV5-1,CASSPTSGGKTQYF
TRBJ2-1,-,TRBV27,CASSFAGRGNEQFF
TRBJ2-5,TRBD1,TRBV5-1,CASSLEGQGRSETQYF
TRBJ2-1,-,TRBV9,CASSVDTDNEQFF
TRBJ2-1,TRBD2,TRBV7-9,CASMLAGVLNEQFF
TRBJ1-5,-,TRBV12-3/TRBV12-4,CASSLAPWGASNQPQHF
TRBJ1-6,-,TRBV20-1,CSARDNFRPGQNSPLHF
TRBJ1-5,-,TRBV24-1,CATSDLRDNQPQHF
TRBJ2-7,TRBD2,TRBV20-1,CSAIGLAREQYF
TRBJ2-7,TRBD2,TRBV5-1,CASSLVPGLAGVTPSYEQYF
TRBJ1-5,-,TRBV4-1,CASSPRTWGGQPQHF
TRBJ1-3,-,TRBV20-1,CSAQTRAGNTIYF
TRBJ2-2,-,TRBV5-4,CASRSQGFGELFF
TRBJ2-1,-,TRBV2,CASRLGRDNEQFF
TRBJ2-1,TRBD2,TRBV18,CASSPPTSGISSYNEQFF
TRBJ1-1,TRBD1,TRBV12-3/TRBV12-4,CASRGGTGANTEAFF
TRBJ2-1,TRBD1,TRBV6-1,CASSGQGAYNEQFF
TRBJ2-5,TRBD1,TRBV2,CASSVDRGHGETQYF
TRBJ2-2,TRBD2,TRBV19,CASTWEGRGANTGELFF
TRBJ2-3,TRBD1,TRBV10-3,CAISQGAGDTQYF
TRBJ2-1,-,TRBV3-1,CASSQGGGEQFF
TRBJ2-7,TRBD2,TRBV29-1,CSVENRGLAGIYEQYF
TRBJ1-1,TRBD1,TRBV12-3/TRBV12-4,CASSRGQDTEAFF
TRBJ2-3,-,TRBV24-1,CATSSGKVTDTQYF
TRBJ1-5,-,TRBV12-3/TRBV12-4,CASSLGGSNSNQPQHF
TRBJ2-4,-,TRBV7-3,CASSLTGDNKNIQYF
TRBJ1-1,-,TRBV6-2/TRBV6-3,CASAPPQGYTEAFF
TRBJ2-3,TRBD2,TRBV2,CASSRDAGGSTDTQYF
TRBJ2-7,TRBD1,TRBV18,CASSATGTGAHEQYF
TRBJ1-5,-,TRBV19,CASSTQYSNQPQHF
TRBJ2-5,-,TRBV7-8,CASSLARLSLQETQYF
TRBJ2-7,-,TRBV6-5,CASSHADEQYF
TRBJ2-1,TRBD2,TRBV7-2,CASSLRLTSGITPRNEQFF
TRBJ2-3,-,TRBV5-1,CASSWRGPRDTQYF
TRBJ2-3,-,TRBV6-5,CASSYGGSGWDTQYF
TRBJ1-1,TRBD1,TRBV7-2,CASSPRQGLPEAFF
TRBJ1-1,TRBD1,TRBV6-5,CASRGQGAGNTEAFF
TRBJ2-1,TRBD2,TRBV20-1,CSATGTSGANEQFF
TRBJ2-7,-,TRBV7-7,CASSLDLTYEQYF
TRBJ1-1,-,TRBV4-3,CASSQGQGRGAEAFF
TRBJ2-7,TRBD1,TRBV24-1,CATEDRGTYEQYF
TRBJ1-1,-,TRBV5-1,CASSPPQGGVGAFF
TRBJ2-1,-,TRBV15,CATASGPSAGANEQFF